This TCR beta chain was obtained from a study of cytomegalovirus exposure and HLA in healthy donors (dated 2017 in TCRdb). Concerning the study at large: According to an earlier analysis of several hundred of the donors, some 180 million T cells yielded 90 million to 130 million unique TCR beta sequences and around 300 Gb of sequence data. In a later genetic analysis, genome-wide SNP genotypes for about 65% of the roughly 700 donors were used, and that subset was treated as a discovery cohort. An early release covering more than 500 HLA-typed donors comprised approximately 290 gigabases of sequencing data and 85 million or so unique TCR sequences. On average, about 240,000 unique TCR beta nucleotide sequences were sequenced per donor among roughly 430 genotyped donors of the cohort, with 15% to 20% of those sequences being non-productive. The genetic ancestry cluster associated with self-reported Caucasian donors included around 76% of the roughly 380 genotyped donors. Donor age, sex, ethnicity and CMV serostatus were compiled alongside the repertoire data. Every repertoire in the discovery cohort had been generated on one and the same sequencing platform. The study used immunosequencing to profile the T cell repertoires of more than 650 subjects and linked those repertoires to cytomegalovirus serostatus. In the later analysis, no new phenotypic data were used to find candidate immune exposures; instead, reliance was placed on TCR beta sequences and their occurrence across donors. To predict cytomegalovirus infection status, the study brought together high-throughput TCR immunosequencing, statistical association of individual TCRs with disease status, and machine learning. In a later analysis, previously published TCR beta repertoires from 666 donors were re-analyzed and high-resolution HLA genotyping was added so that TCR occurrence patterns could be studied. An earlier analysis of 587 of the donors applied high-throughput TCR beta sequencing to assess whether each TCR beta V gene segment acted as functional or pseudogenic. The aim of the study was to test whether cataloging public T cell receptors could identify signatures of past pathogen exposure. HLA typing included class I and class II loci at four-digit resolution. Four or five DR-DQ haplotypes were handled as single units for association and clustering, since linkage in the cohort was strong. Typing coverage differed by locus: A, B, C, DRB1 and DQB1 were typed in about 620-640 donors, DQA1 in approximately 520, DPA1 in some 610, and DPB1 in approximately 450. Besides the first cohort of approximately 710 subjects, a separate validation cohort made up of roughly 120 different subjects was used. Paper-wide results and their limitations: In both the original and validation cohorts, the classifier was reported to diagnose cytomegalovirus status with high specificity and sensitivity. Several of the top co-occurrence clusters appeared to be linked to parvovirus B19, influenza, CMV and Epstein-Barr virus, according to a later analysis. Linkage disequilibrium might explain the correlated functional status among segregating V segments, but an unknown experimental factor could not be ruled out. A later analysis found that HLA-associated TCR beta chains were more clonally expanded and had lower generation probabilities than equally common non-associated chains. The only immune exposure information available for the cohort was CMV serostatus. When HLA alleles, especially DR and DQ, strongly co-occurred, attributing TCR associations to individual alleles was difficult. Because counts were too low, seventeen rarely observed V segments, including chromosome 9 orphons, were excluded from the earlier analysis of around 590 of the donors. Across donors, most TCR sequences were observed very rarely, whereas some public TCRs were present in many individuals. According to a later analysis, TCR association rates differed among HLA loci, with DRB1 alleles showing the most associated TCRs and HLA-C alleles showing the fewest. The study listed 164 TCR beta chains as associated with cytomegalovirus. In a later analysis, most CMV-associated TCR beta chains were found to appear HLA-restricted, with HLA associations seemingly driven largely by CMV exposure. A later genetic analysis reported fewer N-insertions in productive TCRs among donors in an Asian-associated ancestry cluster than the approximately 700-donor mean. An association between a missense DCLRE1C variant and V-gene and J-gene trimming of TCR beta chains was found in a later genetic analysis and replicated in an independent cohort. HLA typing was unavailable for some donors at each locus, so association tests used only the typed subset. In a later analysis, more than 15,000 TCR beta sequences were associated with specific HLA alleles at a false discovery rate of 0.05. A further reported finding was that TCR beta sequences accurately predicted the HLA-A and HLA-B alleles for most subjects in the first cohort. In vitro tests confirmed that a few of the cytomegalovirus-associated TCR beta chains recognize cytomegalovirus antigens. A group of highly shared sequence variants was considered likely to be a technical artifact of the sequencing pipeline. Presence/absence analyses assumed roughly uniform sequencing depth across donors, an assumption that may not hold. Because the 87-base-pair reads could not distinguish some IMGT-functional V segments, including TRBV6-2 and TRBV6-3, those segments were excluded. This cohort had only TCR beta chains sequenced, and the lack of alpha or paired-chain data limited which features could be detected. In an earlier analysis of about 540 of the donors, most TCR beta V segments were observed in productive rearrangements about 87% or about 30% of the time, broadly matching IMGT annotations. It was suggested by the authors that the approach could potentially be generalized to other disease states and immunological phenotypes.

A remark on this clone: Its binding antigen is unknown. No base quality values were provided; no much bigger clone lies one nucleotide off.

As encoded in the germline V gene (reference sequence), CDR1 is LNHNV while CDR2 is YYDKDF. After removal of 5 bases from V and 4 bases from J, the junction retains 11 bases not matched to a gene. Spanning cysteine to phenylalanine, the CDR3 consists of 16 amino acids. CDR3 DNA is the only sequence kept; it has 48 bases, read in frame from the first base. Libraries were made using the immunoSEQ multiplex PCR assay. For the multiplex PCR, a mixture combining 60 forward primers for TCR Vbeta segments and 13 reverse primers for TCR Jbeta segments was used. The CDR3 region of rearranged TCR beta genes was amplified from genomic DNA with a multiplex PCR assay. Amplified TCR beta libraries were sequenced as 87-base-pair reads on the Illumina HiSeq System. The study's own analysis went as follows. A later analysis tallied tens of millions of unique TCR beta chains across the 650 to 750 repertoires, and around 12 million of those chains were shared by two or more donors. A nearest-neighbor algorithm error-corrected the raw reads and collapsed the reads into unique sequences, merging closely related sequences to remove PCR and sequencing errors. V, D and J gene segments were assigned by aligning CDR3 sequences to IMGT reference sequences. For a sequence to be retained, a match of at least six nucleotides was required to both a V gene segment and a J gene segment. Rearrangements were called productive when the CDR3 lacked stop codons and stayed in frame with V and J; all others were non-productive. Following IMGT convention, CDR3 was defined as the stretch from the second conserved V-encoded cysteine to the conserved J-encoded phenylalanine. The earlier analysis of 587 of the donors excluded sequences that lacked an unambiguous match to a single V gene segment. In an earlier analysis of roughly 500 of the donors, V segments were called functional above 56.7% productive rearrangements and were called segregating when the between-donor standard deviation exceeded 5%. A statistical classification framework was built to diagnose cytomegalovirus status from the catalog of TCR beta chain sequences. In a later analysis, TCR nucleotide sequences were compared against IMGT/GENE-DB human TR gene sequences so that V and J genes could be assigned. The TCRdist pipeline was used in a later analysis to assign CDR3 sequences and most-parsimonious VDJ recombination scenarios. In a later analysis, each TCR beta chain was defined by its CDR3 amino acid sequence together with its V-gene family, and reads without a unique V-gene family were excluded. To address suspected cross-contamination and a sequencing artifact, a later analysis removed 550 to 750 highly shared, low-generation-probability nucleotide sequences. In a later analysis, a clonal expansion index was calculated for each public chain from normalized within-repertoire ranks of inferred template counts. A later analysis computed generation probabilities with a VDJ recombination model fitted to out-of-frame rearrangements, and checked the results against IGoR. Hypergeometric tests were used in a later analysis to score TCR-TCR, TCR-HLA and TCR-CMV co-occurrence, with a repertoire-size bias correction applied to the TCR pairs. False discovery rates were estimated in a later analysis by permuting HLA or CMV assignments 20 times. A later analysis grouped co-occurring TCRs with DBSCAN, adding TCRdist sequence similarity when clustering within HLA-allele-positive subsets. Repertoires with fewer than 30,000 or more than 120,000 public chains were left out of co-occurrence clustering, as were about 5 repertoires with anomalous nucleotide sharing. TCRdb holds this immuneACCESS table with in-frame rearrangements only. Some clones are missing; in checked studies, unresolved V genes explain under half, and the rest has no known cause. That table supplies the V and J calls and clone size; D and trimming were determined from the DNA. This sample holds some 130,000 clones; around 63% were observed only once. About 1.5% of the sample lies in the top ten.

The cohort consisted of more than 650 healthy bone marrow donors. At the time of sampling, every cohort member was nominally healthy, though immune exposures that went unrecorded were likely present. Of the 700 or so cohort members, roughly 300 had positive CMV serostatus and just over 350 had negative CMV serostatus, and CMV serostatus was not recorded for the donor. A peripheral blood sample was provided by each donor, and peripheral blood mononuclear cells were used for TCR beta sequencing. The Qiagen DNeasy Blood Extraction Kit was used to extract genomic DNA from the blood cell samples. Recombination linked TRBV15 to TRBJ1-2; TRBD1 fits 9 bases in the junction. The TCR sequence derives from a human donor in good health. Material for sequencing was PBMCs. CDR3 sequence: CATSVDRGFQGYGYTF. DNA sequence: TGTGCCACCAGCGTCGACAGGGGGTTTCAAGGCTATGGCTACACCTTC.